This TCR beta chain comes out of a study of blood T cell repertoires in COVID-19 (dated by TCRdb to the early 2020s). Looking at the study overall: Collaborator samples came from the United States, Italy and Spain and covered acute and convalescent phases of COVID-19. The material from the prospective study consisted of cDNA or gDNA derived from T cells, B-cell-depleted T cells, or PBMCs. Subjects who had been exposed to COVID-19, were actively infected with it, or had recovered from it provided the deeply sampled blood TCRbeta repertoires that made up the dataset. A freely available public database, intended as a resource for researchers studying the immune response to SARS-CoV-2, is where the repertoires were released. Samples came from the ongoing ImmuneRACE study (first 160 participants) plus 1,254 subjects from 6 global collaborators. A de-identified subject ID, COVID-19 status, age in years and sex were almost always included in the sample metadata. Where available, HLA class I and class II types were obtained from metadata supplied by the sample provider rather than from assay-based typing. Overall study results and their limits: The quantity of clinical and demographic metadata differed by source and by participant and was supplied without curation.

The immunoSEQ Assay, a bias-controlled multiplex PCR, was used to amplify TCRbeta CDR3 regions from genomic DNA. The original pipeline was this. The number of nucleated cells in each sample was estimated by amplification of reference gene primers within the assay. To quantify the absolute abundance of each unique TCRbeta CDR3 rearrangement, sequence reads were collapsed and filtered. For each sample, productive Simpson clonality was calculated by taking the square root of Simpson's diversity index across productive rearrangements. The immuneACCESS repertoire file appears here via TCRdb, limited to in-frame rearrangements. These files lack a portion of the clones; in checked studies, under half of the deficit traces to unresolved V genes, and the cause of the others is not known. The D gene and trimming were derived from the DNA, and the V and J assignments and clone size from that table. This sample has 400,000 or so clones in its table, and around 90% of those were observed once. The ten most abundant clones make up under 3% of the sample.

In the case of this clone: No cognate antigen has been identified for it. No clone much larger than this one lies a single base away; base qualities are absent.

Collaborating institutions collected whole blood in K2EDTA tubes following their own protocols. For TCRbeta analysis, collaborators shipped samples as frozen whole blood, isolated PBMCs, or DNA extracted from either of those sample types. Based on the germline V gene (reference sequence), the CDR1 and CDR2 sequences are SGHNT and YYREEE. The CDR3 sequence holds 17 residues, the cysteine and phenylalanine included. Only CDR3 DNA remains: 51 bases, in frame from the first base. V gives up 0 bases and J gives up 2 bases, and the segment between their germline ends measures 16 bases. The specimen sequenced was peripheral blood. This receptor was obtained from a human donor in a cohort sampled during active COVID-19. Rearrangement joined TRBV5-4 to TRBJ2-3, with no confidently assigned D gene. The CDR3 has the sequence CASSLAPAELNTDTQYF. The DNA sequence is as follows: TGTGCCAGCAGCTTGGCCCCGGCGGAACTGAACACAGATACGCAGTATTTT.